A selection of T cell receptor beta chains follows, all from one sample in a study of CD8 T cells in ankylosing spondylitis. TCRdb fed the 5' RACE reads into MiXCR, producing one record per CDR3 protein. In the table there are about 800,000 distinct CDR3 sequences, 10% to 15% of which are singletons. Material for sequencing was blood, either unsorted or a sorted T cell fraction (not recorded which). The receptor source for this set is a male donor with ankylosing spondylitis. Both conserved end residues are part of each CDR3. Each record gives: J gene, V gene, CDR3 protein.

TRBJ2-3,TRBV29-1,CSVEVKHSTDTQYF
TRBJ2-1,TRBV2,CASTYSEGEQFF
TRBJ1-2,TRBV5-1,CASSADRAQGYTF
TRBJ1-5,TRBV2,CASSYDRGSNQPQHF
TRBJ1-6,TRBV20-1,CSASDNSPLHF
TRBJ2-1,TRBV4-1,CASSQSPQGVYNEQFF
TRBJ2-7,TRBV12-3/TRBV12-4,CASSLRSFRYEQYF
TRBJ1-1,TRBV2,CASSEGGNTEAFF
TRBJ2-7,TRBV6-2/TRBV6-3,CASSYLVAYEQYF
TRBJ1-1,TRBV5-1,CASSLVAGAVTEAFF
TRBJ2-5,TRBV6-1,CASNLGTPQETQYF
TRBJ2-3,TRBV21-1,CASSKALRTTDTQYF
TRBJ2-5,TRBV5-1,CASSSPWEGVGTQYF
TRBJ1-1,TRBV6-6,CASGEGLDTEAFF
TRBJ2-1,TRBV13,CASSFSGTGIYNEQFF
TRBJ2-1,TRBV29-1,CSGNRDRGYNEQFF
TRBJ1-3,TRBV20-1,CRARDRTATRDTIYF
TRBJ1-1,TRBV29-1,CSVERSGGSTEAFF
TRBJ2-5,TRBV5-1,CASSSAVSTWETQYF
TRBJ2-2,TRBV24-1,CATSEPTGDTGELFF
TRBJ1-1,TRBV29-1,CSVGALLTDTEAFF
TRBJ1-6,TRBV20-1,CSARVAGGSYNSPLHF
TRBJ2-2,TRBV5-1,CASRPGTVTGELFF
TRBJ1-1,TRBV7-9,CASSLALTVTEAFF
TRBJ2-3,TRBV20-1,CSAPPGAGNTDTQYF
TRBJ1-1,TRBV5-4,CASSFGPRGARNTEAFF
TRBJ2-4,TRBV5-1,CASSLGTGGFGIQYF
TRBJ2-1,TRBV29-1,CSVTLTLLAYNEQFF
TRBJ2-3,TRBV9,CASSVDSPASTDTQYF
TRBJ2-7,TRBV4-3,CASSQDPGQGFYEQYF
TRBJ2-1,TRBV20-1,CSPLGNEQFF
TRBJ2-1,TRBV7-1,CASSLVSSGIGEQFF
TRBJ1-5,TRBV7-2,CASSTKRGPQPQHF
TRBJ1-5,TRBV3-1,CASSQVAGRPQHF
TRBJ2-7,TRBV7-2,CASSFGTGGDEQYF
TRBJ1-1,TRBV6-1,CASSRVSGGTEAFF
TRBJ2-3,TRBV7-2,CASSSGWGGSTDTQYF
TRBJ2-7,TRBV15,CATSRGLYYEQYF
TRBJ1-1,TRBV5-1,CASSLTGWSEAFF